This passage covers 23 T cell receptor beta chains from one sample sequenced in a study of beta chain features in type 1 diabetes. Their target antigens are unknown. Findings and caveats of the study: Type 1 diabetes patients had TCRB CDR3s that were shorter (moderately but significantly so) in all four CD4+ subsets.

Of the isolated RNA, all was reverse transcribed, and so the sequenced material was expressed TCRB transcripts. Here immunoSEQ multiplex PCR was the method, and the copy in TCRdb shows in-frame clones only, minus some. The data contain just under 150,000 clones, 13% of them singletons. The sample was central memory CD4+ T cells from blood. The receptors derive from a man younger than 35 with type 1 diabetes.

The table lists this clone with a few counts. The chain employs TRBV29-1 and TRBJ1-2, with TRBD1 identical over 10 bases. The germline V gene has CDR1 SQVTM and CDR2 ANQGSEA. Trimming removed 4 bases from V and 6 bases from J; junction bases left unmatched: 5. The CDR3 contains 13 residues. The CDR3 here is CSVAGQGTNGYTF. For the CDR3, the DNA is TGCAGCGTTGCGGGACAGGGGACGAATGGCTACACCTTC.

The gene calls are TRBV7-3 and TRBJ2-3, with D possibly matching TRBD2 (6 bases). The CDR3 totals 15 residues. Trimming took off 4 bases at V and 0 bases at J, with 11 bases between the two ends. Germline V gives CDR1 SGHTA, CDR2 FQGTGA. CDR3 protein: CASSSTSSSTDTQYF. The CDR3 DNA reads as TGTGCCAGCAGCTCTACTAGCTCCAGCACAGATACGCAGTATTTT.

The sample holds a few counts of this clone. In the same sample, other DNA sequences code for this CDR3. J is TRBJ2-5 and V is TRBV18; the D is unclear. The CDR3 has 11 amino acids. The germline V and J ends were trimmed by 2 bases and 5 bases, with 3 bases remaining between them. CDR1 is KGHSH and CDR2 is LQKENI in the germline V gene. CDR3 DNA: TGTGCCAGCTCACCAGCCGAGACCCAGTACTTC. Residues: CASSPAETQYF.

The chain recombines TRBV5-6 with TRBJ1-1; the match to TRBD1 covers 7 bases. Trimming cost V 4 bases and J 2 bases; bases outside gene matches: 5. Germline-derived CDR1 and CDR2 are SGHDT and YYEEEE. The CDR3 extends over 14 amino acids. The CDR3 reads CASSSTGVNTEAFF. CDR3 DNA: TGTGCCAGCAGCAGTACAGGGGTAAACACTGAAGCTTTCTTT.

The chain joins TRBV7-9 to TRBJ1-6, with 7 positions matching TRBD1. This CDR3 is built from 14 residues. Germline CDR1 and CDR2: SEHNR and FQNEAQ (reference sequence). The junction had 7 bases not matched to a gene; V was cut back by 6 bases and J by 8 bases. This chain's CDR3 is CASRNDREDSPLHF. CDR3 coding DNA: TGTGCCAGCAGAAACGACAGGGAGGATTCACCCCTCCACTTT.

A few counts support this clone. The chain combines TRBV4-1 with TRBJ2-7; D remains unclear. The germline V gene has CDR1 MGHRA and CDR2 YSYEKL. The CDR3 spans 14 residues. V lost 1 base to trimming and J lost 2 bases, with 9 bases between them. CDR3 DNA sequence: TGCGCCAGCAGCCAAGGCTCTGGAGCCTACGAGCAGTACTTC. Translating gives CASSQGSGAYEQYF.

DNA of the CDR3: TGCGCCAGCAGCTTGCCCATGACTCCCCTAGCCACCGATGAGCAGTTCTTC. Translating gives CASSLPMTPLATDEQFF. The V call is TRBV5-1, the J call TRBJ2-1, with D perhaps TRBD2 (5 bases). The CDR3 runs to 17 residues. V dropped 1 base and J dropped 8 bases, with 22 bases sitting between them. Germline V CDR1 and CDR2: SGHRS, YFSETQ.

This clone was counted between two and nine times. The chain joins TRBV7-9 to TRBJ2-2; the D is unclear. The CDR3 totals 12 residues. Trimming removed 4 bases from V and 9 bases from J, with 9 bases in between. Germline CDR1 reads SEHNR; CDR2 reads FQNEAQ (reference sequence). The CDR3 protein is CASSSSLRELFF. The DNA for the CDR3 is TGTGCCAGCAGCTCAAGCCTCAGGGAGCTGTTTTTT.

The sample holds many counts of this clone. The chain uses TRBV29-1 and TRBJ1-2; D remains ambiguous. With 1 base removed from V and 6 bases from J, the gap between germline ends came to 12 bases. From germline, CDR1 is SQVTM and CDR2 ANQGSEA. This CDR3 region has 13 residues. In DNA, the CDR3 is TGCAGCGTTGAAGGTGGGAGCTTTAATGGCTACACCTTC. This translates into CSVEGGSFNGYTF.

This clone was observed a few times. This chain uses TRBV7-3 with TRBJ2-3; 7 bases are a match to TRBD2. This CDR3 has 14 amino acids. V was pared by 5 bases and J by 2 bases, with 4 bases of the junction left unmatched. CDR1 is SGHTA and CDR2 is FQGTGA in the germline V gene. The CDR3 reads CASSPGTTTDTQYF. DNA for the CDR3: TGTGCCAGCAGCCCTGGGACTACCACAGATACGCAGTATTTT. Using reference TRBV7-3 and TRBJ2-3 for the parts outside the CDR3, the full variable domain is GAGVSQTPSNKVTEKGKYVELRCDPISGHTALYWYRQSLGQGPEFLIYFQGTGAADDSGLPNDRFFAVRPEGSVSTLKIQRTERGDSAVYLCASSPGTTTDTQYFGPGTRLTVL.

This chain links TRBV7-7 with TRBJ2-3; maybe TRBD2 (5 bases). The CDR3 contains 15 residues. V lost 3 bases and J 0 bases, leaving 10 bases between the germline ends. Looked up from germline, CDR1 is SSHAT and CDR2 is FNYEAQ (reference sequence). For the CDR3, the DNA is TGTGCCAGCAGCTTCGGGGTGTCTAGCACAGATACGCAGTATTTT. Translating it yields CASSFGVSSTDTQYF. Based on the CDR3 plus reference TRBV7-7 and TRBJ2-3, the full variable domain is GAGVSQSPRYKVTKRGQDVTLRCDPISSHATLYWYQQALGQGPEFLTYFNYEAQPDKSGLPSDRFSAERPEGSISTLTIQRTEQRDSAMYRCASSFGVSSTDTQYFGPGTRLTVL.

There are a few counts of this clone. The rearrangement uses TRBV9 and TRBJ2-3, with D possibly being TRBD2 (6 bases). The CDR3 length is 17 residues. Germline lookup yields CDR1 SGDLS and CDR2 YYNGEE. V shed 4 bases and J shed 6 bases, with 24 bases lying between them. CDR3 DNA: TGTGCCAGCAGCTCGTCGGTTGGCGGGGCAGGGCAGGATACGCAGTATTTT. This gives the protein CASSSSVGGAGQDTQYF.

The V and J genes are TRBV2 and TRBJ2-7; the D gene is possibly TRBD1 (6 bases). Per germline, CDR1 SNHLY and CDR2 FYNNEI. The CDR3 consists of 14 residues. The V gene lost 7 bases and the J gene lost 9 bases, with 22 bases spanning the gap. The CDR3 nucleotides read TGTGCCAGCACTGGGTCAGGGGATGCCCTCGGGCAGTACTTC. Protein product: CASTGSGDALGQYF.

This clone appeared a few times. The genes are TRBV6-5 and TRBJ1-6; no clear D. Trimming took 2 bases from V and 7 from J, leaving 6 bases between them. The CDR3 has 13 amino acids. Per germline, CDR1 MNHEY and CDR2 SVGAGI. CDR3 residues: CASSYTPNSPLHF. CDR3 in DNA: TGTGCCAGCAGTTACACCCCGAATTCACCCCTCCACTTT.

The chain is built from TRBV29-1 and TRBJ1-1, with D possibly TRBD1 on 5 matching bases. CDR3 length: 14 amino acids. Per germline, CDR1 SQVTM and CDR2 ANQGSEA. V was shortened by 4 bases and J by 5 bases, with 17 bases between the two germline ends. CDR3 region: CSVGDGGRETEAFF. CDR3 in DNA: TGCAGCGTTGGGGACGGGGGAAGAGAGACTGAAGCTTTCTTT.

This clone was counted only a few times. The V and J genes are TRBV2 and TRBJ1-1, with a weak D call TRBD1 (5 bases). CDR1 is SNHLY, CDR2 FYNNEI, per germline. The CDR3 is 13 amino acids. With 3 bases removed from V and 3 bases from J, the gap between germline ends came to 8 bases. The CDR3 region is CASSDREYTEAFF. CDR3 nucleotide sequence: TGTGCCAGCAGTGACAGGGAATACACTGAAGCTTTCTTT.

This clone was observed a few times. This sample includes further DNA sequences coding for the same CDR3. The rearrangement links TRBV5-1 to TRBJ1-1; 7 bases match TRBD1. The CDR3 consists of 14 residues. CDR1 and CDR2 (germline): SGHRS, YFSETQ. V shed 4 bases and J 0 bases; nucleotides not matched to a gene: 3. DNA for the CDR3: TGCGCCAGCAGCCCGGGACAGATGAACACTGAAGCTTTCTTT. This gives the protein CASSPGQMNTEAFF.

This chain uses TRBV19 with TRBJ2-5; weak D call: TRBD2 (6 bases). Trimming stripped 8 bases from V and 5 bases from J, with 12 bases between. The CDR3 contains 12 residues. The germline CDR1 and CDR2 sequences are LNHDA and SQIVND (reference sequence). Here the CDR3 reads CASQGLGETQYF. CDR3 DNA: TGTGCCAGTCAGGGACTGGGGGAGACCCAGTACTTC.

This clone was recorded a few times. CDR3 residues: CASSTGQPNTEAFF. CDR3 nucleotide sequence: TGTGCCAGCAGCACCGGACAACCGAACACTGAAGCTTTCTTT. The chain employs TRBV7-9 and TRBJ1-1; D may be TRBD1 (5 bases). In germline, CDR1 is SEHNR, CDR2 FQNEAQ (reference sequence). Trimming left V 5 bases short and J 1 base short, with 11 bases between. The CDR3 is 14 amino acids.

This clone was found a few times. This chain links TRBV7-9 with TRBJ2-6; D gene unclear. The CDR3 loop spans 15 amino acids. The V end lost 4 bases, the J end lost 0 bases, and 7 bases lay between the germline ends. Germline assignment: CDR1 SEHNR and CDR2 FQNEAQ (reference sequence). The CDR3 DNA is TGTGCCAGCAGCTGGTCAAGCTCTGGGGCCAACGTCCTGACTTTC. It translates to CASSWSSSGANVLTF.

This chain uses TRBV29-1 with TRBJ2-6; 8 positions match TRBD1. Per germline, CDR1 SQVTM and CDR2 ANQGSEA. The J segment lost 0 bases and the V segment lost 3 bases, leaving 10 bases of the junction unmatched. The CDR3 length is 18 residues. The CDR3 protein is CSVDSRPGGPSGANVLTF. The CDR3 bases are TGCAGCGTTGACTCGCGACCAGGGGGCCCCTCTGGGGCCAACGTCCTGACTTTC.

This clone occurred a few times. J is TRBJ2-2 and V is TRBV5-1; D is perhaps TRBD1 (6 bases). The length of the CDR3 is 15 residues. CDR1 is SGHRS, CDR2 YFSETQ, per germline. The V and J ends lost 4 bases and 3 bases respectively, with 13 bases between them. The CDR3 nucleotides are TGCGCCAGCAGCGTAGGACAGAGCTACACCGGGGAGCTGTTTTTT. This translates into CASSVGQSYTGELFF.

CDR3 sequence reads: CASSKYLGFF. CDR3 bases: TGTGCCAGCAGCAAATATCTCGGTTTCTTT. This sequence joins TRBV21-1 and TRBJ1-1. TRBV21-1 is labeled a pseudogene. The CDR3 sequence is 10 residues long.